This T cell receptor beta chain derives from a study of blood T cells in healthy people across ages (dated by TCRdb to about 2015). In the study overall: In model experiments, template switching captured about one uniquely barcoded TCR beta cDNA molecule for every two T cells. Two additional independent replicas of 1 million unique cDNA reads from the same blood draw were analyzed for two donors (one aged 18 to 30 and one aged 80 or older). To avoid experimental bias, donors of different ages were spread randomly across the sequencing lanes. To track age-related changes in TCR beta repertoire diversity, the study relied on deep sequencing normalized with unique cDNA molecular identifiers. Donors were grouped into four age groups: young (average roughly 16 years), middle-aged (less than 40), aged (around 66) and long-lived (approximately 81). Overall results and qualifications from the work: Observed TCR beta diversity per million T cells fell roughly linearly with age, and a significant reduction was already apparent by age roughly 40. Compared with the aged group, the long-lived group had more naive CD4+ T cells, fewer expanded clones and increased TCR diversity, suggesting age selection. Because donor CMV infection status was unknown, age-related changes in expanded clonotypes were potentially confounded. Observed TCR beta diversity correlated strongly with the percentage of naive T cells measured by flow cytometry. Total diversity estimates from one million sequenced T cells were considered lower bounds and underestimates. Because profiling used bulk unsorted PBMCs, naive and antigen-experienced compartments could not be compared conclusively.

The method behind the library was 5' RACE. Reads for this sample came from an Illumina HiSeq 2500. The second PCR ran for roughly 6 to 11 cycles and used a J-beta primer mix along with a sample-barcoded 5' primer. A unique molecular identifier was introduced onto each TCR beta cDNA molecule by a template-switch 5' adaptor carrying 12 random nucleotides. Each sample yielded at least 3 million CDR3-containing paired-end reads. All of the RNA was converted into first-strand cDNA using the Mint cDNA synthesis kit, with a TRBC-specific oligonucleotide serving as the primer. Following uracil-DNA glycosylase treatment, all cDNA underwent a first 18-cycle PCR with the universal primers M1SS and BC2_uni_R. As for the original processing: For normalization, 1 million high-quality reads, each with a distinct molecular identifier, were randomly selected from each sample. Instead of being binned into consensus sequences, reads with shared molecular identifiers were discarded. MiTCR, with a Q25 quality threshold and the strictest error-elimination algorithm, was used for CDR3 identification, clonotype clustering and error correction. A nonparametric unseen species model with Euler transformation was used to estimate lower-bound total TCR beta diversity. TCRdb reran the public reads through fastp at Q25 and MiXCR, keeping productive beta chains. CDR3 protein duplicates are merged, each entry listing the most common genes and DNA. TCRdb's processing, not the study's, gives the V and J calls here. This sample lists around 990,000 distinct CDR3 sequences; about two fifths were detected once. Over 10% of the sample is taken by the ten largest.

The germline V gene (reference sequence) specifies DFQATT as CDR1 and SNEGSKA as CDR2. Measured from the cysteine to the phenylalanine, the CDR3 is 14 residues long. Just CDR3 DNA is preserved here, 42 bases in frame from base 1. Trimming takes 4 bases off V and 7 bases off J; junction bases not matched to a gene: 8. A note on this clonotype: Which antigen it targets is not known. It has no much larger one-base neighbor in the sample; base qualities were not kept.

Systemically healthy Caucasian individuals from Russia, around 39 in total and aged roughly 6 to 100 years, were included as donors. Each donor gave about 10 milliliters of peripheral blood, drawn into EDTA-treated Vacutainer tubes. Ficoll-Paque density-gradient centrifugation was used to isolate PBMCs, with at least 7 million per sample. Trizol reagent was used to extract total RNA from the PBMCs, yielding at least 5.5 micrograms per sample. For every donor, an aliquot of PBMCs went through flow cytometry to measure the percentages of naive CD45RAhigh/CD27high T cells. This receptor was obtained from a man between 18 and 35 years old in good health. Rearrangement joined TRBV20-1 to TRBJ1-4; a stretch of 8 junction bases matches TRBD1. Sequencing was carried out using blood. The sequence in DNA is TGCAGTGCTACCGAACAGGGGGTTAGTGAAAAACTGTTTTTT. Translated, this gives CSATEQGVSEKLFF.